The TCR beta chain under discussion was sequenced for a study of cytomegalovirus exposure and HLA in healthy donors. Findings and limits, study-wide: The classifier was said to identify cytomegalovirus status with high specificity and sensitivity.

The PCR used 60 Vbeta and 13 Jbeta primers. The data were produced by immunoSEQ multiplex PCR, yet TCRdb's version contains in-frame clones alone and is incomplete. The table includes under 200,000 clones, around 79% detected once. CDR3 length: 14 residues. Germline-derived CDR1 and CDR2 are SNHLY and FYNNEI. Deletions cut 1 base from V and 0 bases from J, with 7 bases between. As to this clone: Its antigen remains unidentified.

The receptor was isolated from a woman aged 40-49 years in good health and CMV-seropositive. Sequences were obtained from PBMCs. The chain employs TRBV2 and TRBJ2-7, with D unresolved. The CDR3 nucleotides read TGTGCCAGCAGTGAAGGCTCCTACTCCTACGAGCAGTACTTC. It codes for CASSEGSYSYEQYF.